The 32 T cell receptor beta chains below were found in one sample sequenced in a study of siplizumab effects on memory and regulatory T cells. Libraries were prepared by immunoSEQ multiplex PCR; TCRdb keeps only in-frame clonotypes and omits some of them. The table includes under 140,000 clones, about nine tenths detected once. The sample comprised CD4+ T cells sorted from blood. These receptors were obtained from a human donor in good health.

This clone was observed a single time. The CDR3 DNA follows: TGTGCCAGCTCACCACCGACAGGGTACTTCAATGAGCAGTTCTTC. Translating gives CASSPPTGYFNEQFF. The V and J genes are TRBV18 and TRBJ2-1; 7 positions agree with TRBD1. Per germline, CDR1 KGHSH and CDR2 LQKENI. Trimming took 0 bases from V and 6 from J; bases not matched to a gene: 5. This CDR3 is built from 15 residues. The complete variable domain, with remaining parts taken from reference TRBV18 and TRBJ2-1, reads NAGVMQNPRHLVRRRGQEARLRCSPMKGHSHVYWYRQLPEEGLKFMVYLQKENIIDESGMPKERFSAEFPKEGPSILRIQQVVRGDSAAYFCASSPPTGYFNEQFFGPGTRLTVL.

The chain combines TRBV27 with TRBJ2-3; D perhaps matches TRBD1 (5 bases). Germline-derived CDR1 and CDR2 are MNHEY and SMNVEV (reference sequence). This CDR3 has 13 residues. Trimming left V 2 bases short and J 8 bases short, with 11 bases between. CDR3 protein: CASSLRQGVTQYF. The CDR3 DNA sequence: TGTGCCAGCAGTTTACGTCAAGGGGTTACGCAGTATTTT.

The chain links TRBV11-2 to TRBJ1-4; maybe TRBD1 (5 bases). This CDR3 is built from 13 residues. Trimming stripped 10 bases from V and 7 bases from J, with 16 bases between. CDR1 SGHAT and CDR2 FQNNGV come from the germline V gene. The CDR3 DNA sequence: TGTGCCATTAGTACAGGCGGGCGTGAAAAACTGTTTTTT. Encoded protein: CAISTGGREKLFF.

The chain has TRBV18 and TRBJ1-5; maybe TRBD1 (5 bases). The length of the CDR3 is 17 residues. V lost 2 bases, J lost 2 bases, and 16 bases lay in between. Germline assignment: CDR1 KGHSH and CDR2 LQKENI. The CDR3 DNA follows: TGTGCCAGCTCACCAGAGATAGGGGTGGCGGGCAATCAGCCCCAGCATTTT. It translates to CASSPEIGVAGNQPQHF.

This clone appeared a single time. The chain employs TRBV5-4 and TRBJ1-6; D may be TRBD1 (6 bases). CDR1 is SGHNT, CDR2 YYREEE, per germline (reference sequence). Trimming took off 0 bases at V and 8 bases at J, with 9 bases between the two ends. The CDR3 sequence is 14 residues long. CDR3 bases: TGTGCCAGCAGCTTGGAAGGGGGTGATTCACCCCTCCACTTT. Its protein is CASSLEGGDSPLHF.

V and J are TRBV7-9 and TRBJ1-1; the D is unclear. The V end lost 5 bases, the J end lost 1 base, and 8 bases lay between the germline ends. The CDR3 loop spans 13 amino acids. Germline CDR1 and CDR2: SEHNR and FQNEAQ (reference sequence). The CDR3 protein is CASSPRRNTEAFF. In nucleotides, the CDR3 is TGTGCCAGCAGCCCCCGCCGGAACACTGAAGCTTTCTTT.

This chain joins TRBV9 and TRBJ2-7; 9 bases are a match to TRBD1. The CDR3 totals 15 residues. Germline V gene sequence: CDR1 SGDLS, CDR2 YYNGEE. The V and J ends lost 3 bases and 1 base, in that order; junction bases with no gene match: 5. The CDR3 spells CASSATGTGSYEQYF. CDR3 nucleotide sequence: TGTGCCAGCAGCGCCACCGGGACAGGGTCCTACGAGCAGTACTTC. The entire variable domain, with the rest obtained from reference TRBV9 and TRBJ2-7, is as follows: DSGVTQTPKHLITATGQRVTLRCSPRSGDLSVYWYQQSLDQGLQFLIQYYNGEERAKGNILERFSAQQFPDLHSELNLSSLELGDSALYFCASSATGTGSYEQYFGPGTRLTVT.

CDR3 sequence: CASSIAQTGLNQPQHF. Here the CDR3 DNA reads TGTGCCAGTAGTATAGCCCAGACAGGGCTCAATCAGCCCCAGCATTTT. The chain carries TRBV19 and TRBJ1-5, with TRBD1 identical over 7 bases. The CDR3 is made up of 16 amino acids. V lost 1 base, J lost 3 bases, and 6 bases stayed unmatched. CDR1 is LNHDA, CDR2 SQIVND, per germline (reference sequence).

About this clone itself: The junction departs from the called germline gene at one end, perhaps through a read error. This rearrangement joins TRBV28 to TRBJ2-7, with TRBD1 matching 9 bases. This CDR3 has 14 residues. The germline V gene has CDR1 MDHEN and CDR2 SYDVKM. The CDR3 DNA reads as TGTACCAGCAGTTCCCCGGGACAGGGTGATGAGCAGTACTTC. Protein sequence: CTSSSPGQGDEQYF.

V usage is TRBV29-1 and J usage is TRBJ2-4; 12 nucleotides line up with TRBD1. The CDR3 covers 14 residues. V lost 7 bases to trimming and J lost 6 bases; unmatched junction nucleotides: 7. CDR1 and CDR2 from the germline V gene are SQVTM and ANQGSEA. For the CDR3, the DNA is TGCAGCGCCGGGACAGGGGGCGAGGGAAACATTCAGTACTTC. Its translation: CSAGTGGEGNIQYF.

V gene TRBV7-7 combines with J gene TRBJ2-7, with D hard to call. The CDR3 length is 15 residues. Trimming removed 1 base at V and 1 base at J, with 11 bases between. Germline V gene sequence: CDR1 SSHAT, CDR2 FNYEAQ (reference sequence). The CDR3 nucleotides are TGTGCCAGCAGCTTAGGTCCAGGTCTTTCCTACGAGCAGTACTTC. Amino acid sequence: CASSLGPGLSYEQYF.

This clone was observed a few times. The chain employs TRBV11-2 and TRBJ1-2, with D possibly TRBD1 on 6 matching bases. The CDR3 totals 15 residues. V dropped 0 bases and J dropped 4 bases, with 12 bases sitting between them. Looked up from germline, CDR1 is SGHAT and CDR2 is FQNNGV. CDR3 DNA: TGTGCCAGCAGCTTAGAAACAGGGAAAGGCTATGGCTACACCTTC. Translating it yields CASSLETGKGYGYTF.

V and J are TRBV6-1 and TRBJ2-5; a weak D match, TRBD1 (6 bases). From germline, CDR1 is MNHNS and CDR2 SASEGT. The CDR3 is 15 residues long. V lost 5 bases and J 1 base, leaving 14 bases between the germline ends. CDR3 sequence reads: CASSLLQGIQETQYF. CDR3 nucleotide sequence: TGTGCCAGCAGTTTACTTCAGGGGATCCAAGAGACCCAGTACTTC.

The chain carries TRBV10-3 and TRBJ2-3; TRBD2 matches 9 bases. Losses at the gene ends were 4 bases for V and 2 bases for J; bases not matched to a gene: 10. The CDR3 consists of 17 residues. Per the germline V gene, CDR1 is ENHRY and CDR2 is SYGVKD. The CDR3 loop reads CAISATSGPLSTDTQYF. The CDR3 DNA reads TGTGCCATCAGTGCGACTAGCGGTCCCCTTTCCACAGATACGCAGTATTTT.

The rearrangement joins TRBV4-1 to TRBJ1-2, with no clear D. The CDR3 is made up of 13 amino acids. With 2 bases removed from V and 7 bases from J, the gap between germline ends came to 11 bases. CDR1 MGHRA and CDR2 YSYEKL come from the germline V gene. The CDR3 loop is CASSQWGSGGYTF. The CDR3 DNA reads TGCGCCAGCAGCCAATGGGGTAGCGGTGGCTACACCTTC.

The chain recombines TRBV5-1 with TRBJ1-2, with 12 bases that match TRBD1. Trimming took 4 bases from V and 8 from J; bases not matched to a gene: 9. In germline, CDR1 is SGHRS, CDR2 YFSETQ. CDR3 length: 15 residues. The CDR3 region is CASSTPGTGGAGYTF. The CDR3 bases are TGCGCCAGCAGCACCCCCGGGACAGGGGGCGCGGGCTACACCTTC.

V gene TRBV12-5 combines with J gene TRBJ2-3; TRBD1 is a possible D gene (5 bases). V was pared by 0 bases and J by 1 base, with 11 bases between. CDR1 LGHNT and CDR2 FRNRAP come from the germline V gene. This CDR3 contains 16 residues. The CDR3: CASGLVTGPRTDTQYF. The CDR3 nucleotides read TGTGCTAGTGGTTTGGTTACAGGACCCCGCACAGATACGCAGTATTTT. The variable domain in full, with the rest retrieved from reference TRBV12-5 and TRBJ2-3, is DARVTQTPRHKVTEMGQEVTMRCQPILGHNTVFWYRQTMMQGLELLAYFRNRAPLDDSGMPKDRFSAEMPDATLATLKIQPSEPRDSAVYFCASGLVTGPRTDTQYFGPGTRLTVL.

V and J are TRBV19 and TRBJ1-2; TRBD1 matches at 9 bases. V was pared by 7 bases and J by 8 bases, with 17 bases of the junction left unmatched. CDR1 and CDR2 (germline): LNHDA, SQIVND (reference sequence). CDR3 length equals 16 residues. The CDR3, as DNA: TGTGCCAGTAACCCGCCGGGACAGGGTAATTTGAAAGGCTACACCTTC. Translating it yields CASNPPGQGNLKGYTF.

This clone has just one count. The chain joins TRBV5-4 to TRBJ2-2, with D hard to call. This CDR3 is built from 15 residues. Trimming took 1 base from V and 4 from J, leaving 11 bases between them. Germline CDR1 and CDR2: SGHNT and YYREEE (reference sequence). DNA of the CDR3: TGTGCCAGCAGCTTGATGGGTCGGGCCACCGGGGAGCTGTTTTTT. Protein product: CASSLMGRATGELFF.

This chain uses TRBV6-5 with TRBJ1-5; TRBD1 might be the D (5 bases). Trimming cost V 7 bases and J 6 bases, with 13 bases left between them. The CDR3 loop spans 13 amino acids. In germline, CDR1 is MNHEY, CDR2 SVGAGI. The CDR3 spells CASMGEFGQPQHF. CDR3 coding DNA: TGTGCCAGCATGGGGGAATTCGGTCAGCCCCAGCATTTT.

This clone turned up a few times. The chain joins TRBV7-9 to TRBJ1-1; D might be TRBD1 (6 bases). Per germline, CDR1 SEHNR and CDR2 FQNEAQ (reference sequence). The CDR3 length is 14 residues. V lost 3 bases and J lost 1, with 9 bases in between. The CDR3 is CASSFAQGNTEAFF. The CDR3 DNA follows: TGTGCCAGCAGCTTCGCACAGGGGAACACTGAAGCTTTCTTT. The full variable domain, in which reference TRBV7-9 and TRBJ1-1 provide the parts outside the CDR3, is DTGVSQNPRHKITKRGQNVTFRCDPISEHNRLYWYRQTLGQGPEFLTYFQNEAQLEKSRLLSDRFSAERPKGSFSTLEIQRTEQGDSAMYLCASSFAQGNTEAFFGQGTRLTVV.

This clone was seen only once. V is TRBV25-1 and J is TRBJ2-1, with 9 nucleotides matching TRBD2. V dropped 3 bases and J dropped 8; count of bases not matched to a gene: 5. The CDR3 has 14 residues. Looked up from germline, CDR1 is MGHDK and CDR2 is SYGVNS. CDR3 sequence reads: CASSDQRGVDEQFF. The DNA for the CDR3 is TGTGCCAGCAGTGACCAGCGGGGGGTGGATGAGCAGTTCTTC.

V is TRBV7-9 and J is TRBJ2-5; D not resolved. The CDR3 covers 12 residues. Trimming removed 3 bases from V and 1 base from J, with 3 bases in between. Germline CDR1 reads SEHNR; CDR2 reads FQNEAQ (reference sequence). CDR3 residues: CASSLAQETQYF. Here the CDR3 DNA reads TGTGCCAGCAGCTTGGCCCAAGAGACCCAGTACTTC.

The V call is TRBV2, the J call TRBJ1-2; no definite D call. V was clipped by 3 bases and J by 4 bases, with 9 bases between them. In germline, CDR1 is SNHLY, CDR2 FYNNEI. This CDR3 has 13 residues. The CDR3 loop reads CASSDLSIYGYTF. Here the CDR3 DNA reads TGTGCCAGCAGTGATTTAAGCATCTATGGCTACACCTTC.

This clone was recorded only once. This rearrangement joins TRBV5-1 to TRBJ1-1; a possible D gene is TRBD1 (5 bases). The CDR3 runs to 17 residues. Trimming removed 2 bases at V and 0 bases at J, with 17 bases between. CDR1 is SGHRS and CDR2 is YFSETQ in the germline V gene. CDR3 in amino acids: CASSLPKGRTMNTEAFF. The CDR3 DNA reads TGCGCCAGCAGCTTACCTAAGGGACGGACAATGAACACTGAAGCTTTCTTT.

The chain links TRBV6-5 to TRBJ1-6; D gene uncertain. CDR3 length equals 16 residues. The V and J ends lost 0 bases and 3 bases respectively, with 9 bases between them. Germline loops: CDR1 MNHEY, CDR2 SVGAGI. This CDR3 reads CASSYSGGDYNSPLHF. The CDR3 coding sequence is TGTGCCAGCAGTTACTCGGGAGGCGACTATAATTCACCCCTCCACTTT.

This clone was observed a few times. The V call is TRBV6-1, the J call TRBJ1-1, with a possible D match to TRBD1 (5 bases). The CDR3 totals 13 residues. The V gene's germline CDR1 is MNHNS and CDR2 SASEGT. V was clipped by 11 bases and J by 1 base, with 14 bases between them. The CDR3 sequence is CAGGTEGNTEAFF. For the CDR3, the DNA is TGTGCCGGAGGGACGGAGGGGAACACTGAAGCTTTCTTT.

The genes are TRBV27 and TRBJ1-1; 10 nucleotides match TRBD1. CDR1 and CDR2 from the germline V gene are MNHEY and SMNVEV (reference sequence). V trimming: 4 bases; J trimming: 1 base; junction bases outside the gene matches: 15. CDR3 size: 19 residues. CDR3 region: CASSWGLGGQGIPNTEAFF. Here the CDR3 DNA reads TGTGCCAGCAGTTGGGGGCTCGGGGGACAGGGGATTCCGAACACTGAAGCTTTCTTT.

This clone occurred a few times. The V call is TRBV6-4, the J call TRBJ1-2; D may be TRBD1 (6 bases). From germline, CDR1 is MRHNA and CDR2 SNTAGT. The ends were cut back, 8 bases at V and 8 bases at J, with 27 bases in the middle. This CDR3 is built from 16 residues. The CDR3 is CASDDGDASGAYGYTF. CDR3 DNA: TGTGCCAGCGATGATGGGGATGCGTCAGGGGCCTACGGCTACACCTTC.

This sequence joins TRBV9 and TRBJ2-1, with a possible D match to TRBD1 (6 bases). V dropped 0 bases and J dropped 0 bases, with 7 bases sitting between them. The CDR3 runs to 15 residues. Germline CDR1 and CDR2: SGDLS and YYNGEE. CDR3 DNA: TGTGCCAGCAGCGTAGTAGGGGGCTCCTACAATGAGCAGTTCTTC. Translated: CASSVVGGSYNEQFF. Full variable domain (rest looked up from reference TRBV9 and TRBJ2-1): DSGVTQTPKHLITATGQRVTLRCSPRSGDLSVYWYQQSLDQGLQFLIQYYNGEERAKGNILERFSAQQFPDLHSELNLSSLELGDSALYFCASSVVGGSYNEQFFGPGTRLTVL.

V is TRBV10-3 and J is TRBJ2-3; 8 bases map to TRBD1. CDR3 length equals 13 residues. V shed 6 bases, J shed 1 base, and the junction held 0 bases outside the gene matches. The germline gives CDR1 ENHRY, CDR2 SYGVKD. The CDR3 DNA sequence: TGTGCCATCAGGGACAGGGGCACAGATACGCAGTATTTT. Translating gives CAIRDRGTDTQYF.

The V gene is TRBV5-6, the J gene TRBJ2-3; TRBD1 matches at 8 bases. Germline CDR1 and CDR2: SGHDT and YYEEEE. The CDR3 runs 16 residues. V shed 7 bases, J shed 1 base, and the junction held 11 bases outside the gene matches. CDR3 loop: CASGWDRSARTDTQYF. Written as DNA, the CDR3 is TGTGCCAGCGGCTGGGACAGGTCGGCCCGCACAGATACGCAGTATTTT.